A selection of T cell receptor beta chains follows, all from one sample in a study of cytomegalovirus exposure and HLA in healthy donors. Here immunoSEQ multiplex PCR was the method, and the copy in TCRdb shows in-frame clones only, minus some. Of 200,000 to 250,000 clones detected, approximately 83% appear once; the ten largest clones hold around 15%. The material sequenced was PBMCs. The source of these receptors is a woman aged 25 to 39 in good health and CMV-seropositive. CDR3s include the opening cysteine and the closing phenylalanine or tryptophan. A D gene is named only where the DNA matches it firmly. For some rows the clone size is stated as once, few or many, or as a class when expanded; others skip it.

D: -; size: -; length: 16; V: TRBV4-2; J: TRBJ2-7; CDR3: CASSHPAWGDSYEQYF; DNA: TGTGCCAGCAGCCACCCCGCCTGGGGGGACTCCTACGAGCAGTACTTC
D: -; size: -; length: 14; V: TRBV2; J: TRBJ2-1; CDR3: CASKDRQPRDEQFF; DNA: TGTGCCAGCAAAGATAGACAGCCGAGGGATGAGCAGTTCTTC
D: -; size: -; length: 14; V: TRBV9; J: TRBJ1-1; CDR3: CASSVMGEGTEAFF; DNA: TGTGCCAGCAGCGTAATGGGAGAGGGGACTGAAGCTTTCTTT
D: -; size: -; length: 15; V: TRBV5-4; J: TRBJ1-1; CDR3: CASSLARQGNTEAFF; DNA: TGTGCCAGCAGCTTGGCAAGGCAGGGAAACACTGAAGCTTTCTTT
D: TRBD1; size: -; length: 17; V: TRBV5-6; J: TRBJ1-2; CDR3: CASSLEIDQQGALGYTF; DNA: TGTGCCAGCAGCTTGGAAATCGATCAACAGGGGGCTCTTGGCTACACCTTC
D: -; size: -; length: 19; V: TRBV4-1; J: TRBJ2-5; CDR3: CASSQGGATDSLLQETQYF; DNA: TGCGCCAGCAGCCAAGGGGGCGCGACGGACTCTCTCCTACAAGAGACCCAGTACTTC
D: -; size: once; length: 18; V: TRBV4-3; J: TRBJ2-2; CDR3: CASSQDSWGAESTGELFF; DNA: TGCGCCAGCAGCCAAGATAGTTGGGGGGCCGAGAGCACCGGGGAGCTGTTTTTT
D: -; size: -; length: 17; V: TRBV6-4; J: TRBJ2-1; CDR3: CASSDQLAGRPYNEQFF; DNA: TGTGCCAGCAGTGACCAGCTTGCGGGACGGCCGTACAATGAGCAGTTCTTC
D: -; size: -; length: 16; V: TRBV6-1; J: TRBJ2-7; CDR3: CASSGLTGTAGDEQYF; DNA: TGTGCCAGCAGTGGATTAACTGGGACGGCCGGCGACGAGCAGTACTTC
D: TRBD2; size: -; length: 15; V: TRBV13; J: TRBJ2-1; CDR3: CASSPPGGSTNEQFF; DNA: TGTGCCAGCAGCCCACCAGGCGGGAGTACCAATGAGCAGTTCTTC
D: -; size: -; length: 14; V: TRBV5-1; J: TRBJ1-1; CDR3: CASSLAQGHSEAFF; DNA: TGCGCCAGCAGCTTGGCTCAGGGGCATTCAGAAGCTTTCTTT
D: TRBD1; size: once; length: 13; V: TRBV30; J: TRBJ1-2; CDR3: CAWCTGVGDGYTF; DNA: TGTGCCTGGTGTACAGGGGTCGGGGACGGCTACACCTTC
D: -; size: -; length: 13; V: TRBV30; J: TRBJ1-3; CDR3: CAWITGNENTIYF; DNA: TGTGCCTGGATTACGGGAAACGAAAACACCATATATTTT
D: -; size: -; length: 12; V: TRBV6-1; J: TRBJ2-3; CDR3: CASSEIKDTQYF; DNA: TGTGCCAGCAGTGAAATCAAGGATACGCAGTATTTT
D: -; size: -; length: 13; V: TRBV10-3; J: TRBJ1-1; CDR3: CAISGGVNTEAFF; DNA: TGTGCCATCAGTGGGGGGGTGAACACTGAAGCTTTCTTT